What follows are 24 T cell receptor beta chains derived from one specimen sequenced in a study of CXCR3-negative and CXCR3-positive naive CD8 T cells (dated by TCRdb to 2018 to 2020). What these receptors recognize is not known. The sequencer listed for this sample is NextSeq 550. The Human TCR Profiling Kit (MiLaboratory) was used to make UMI-labeled 5' RACE TRB cDNA libraries. TCRdb reprocessed the public reads and reports one entry per CDR3 protein sequence, without DNA. The sample table gives about 57,000 distinct CDR3 sequences. Of the sample, 0.5% to 0.6% falls within the top ten clones. What the study reported, not specific to this receptor: TRB CDR3s from CXCR3-positive naive cells showed higher hydrophobicity (lower Kidera factor 4), lower energy, and higher strength and volume indices than CXCR3-negative naive cells.

The sequencing input was naive CXCR3+ CD8+ T cells from blood. In light of the paper, this sample's cell subset or site label describes: CD45RO-CCR7+CD27+CD95- naive CD8+ T cells expressing CXCR3 (TNR3+). These receptors were collected from a human donor in good health. Some clones in this sample may be carry-over from other donors' samples.

The rearrangement uses TRBV12-5 and TRBJ2-7. Germline loops: CDR1 LGHNT, CDR2 FRNRAP. This CDR3 contains 11 residues. The CDR3 spells CASGIAYEQYF.

The chain joins TRBV5-1 to TRBJ2-7; TCRdb selects TRBD2, and the lack of DNA leaves this call unchecked. Germline CDR1 and CDR2: SGHRS and YFSETQ. The CDR3 has 13 residues. The CDR3 sequence is CASSTSLMSEQYF. Drawing the rest from reference TRBV5-1 and TRBJ2-7, the complete variable domain is KAGVTQTPRYLIKTRGQQVTLSCSPISGHRSVSWYQQTPGQGLQFLFEYFSETQRNKGNFPGRFSGRQFSNSRSEMNVSTLELGDSALYLCASSTSLMSEQYFGPGTRLTVT.

The CDR3 region is CSVNEPYNEQFF. V gene TRBV29-1 combines with J gene TRBJ2-1. The CDR3 consists of 12 residues. CDR1 is SQVTM and CDR2 is ANQGSEA in the germline V gene.

The rearrangement links TRBV27 to TRBJ1-1. CDR1 MNHEY and CDR2 SMNVEV come from the germline V gene (reference sequence). The CDR3 sequence is 15 residues long. CDR3 in amino acids: CASRSVGGLNTEAFF.

The CDR3 region is CASSLSSYEQYF. V and J are TRBV7-9 and TRBJ2-7. This CDR3 contains 12 residues. Germline V gene data show CDR1 as SEHNR and CDR2 as FQNEAQ (reference sequence).

The genes are TRBV11-2 and TRBJ1-1; TCRdb reports TRBD1, a call that lacks DNA to check it against. CDR3 length: 16 amino acids. Germline CDR1 and CDR2: SGHAT and FQNNGV. The CDR3 reads CASSPRQKPRNTEAFF.

The rearrangement uses TRBV6-1 and TRBJ2-6. The germline CDR1 and CDR2 sequences are MNHNS and SASEGT. The CDR3 consists of 16 residues. CDR3 residues: CASSELSGSGANVLTF.

The chain is built from TRBV29-1 and TRBJ1-1; TCRdb's D gene call, TRBD1, goes unchecked for lack of DNA. Germline lookup yields CDR1 SQVTM and CDR2 ANQGSEA. The CDR3 contains 14 residues. The CDR3 region is CSVEDPDRGQGAFF.

This clonotype is called medium-sized based on its frequency. The CDR3 spells CASSFELTGFRQYF. V is TRBV7-2 and J is TRBJ2-7. Germline CDR1 SGHTA, CDR2 FQGNSA. The CDR3 sequence is 14 residues long.

This sequence joins TRBV9 and TRBJ2-5; with no DNA, the TCRdb D assignment of TRBD2 cannot be verified. CDR3 length: 13 amino acids. Germline loops: CDR1 SGDLS, CDR2 YYNGEE. This CDR3 is CASSVGGVETQYF.

The genes are TRBV29-1 and TRBJ1-2. Germline-derived CDR1 and CDR2 are SQVTM and ANQGSEA. CDR3 size: 11 residues. The CDR3 loop reads CSPEERYGYTF.

The chain joins TRBV7-9 to TRBJ1-2; TCRdb's D gene call, TRBD1, goes unchecked for lack of DNA. Germline lookup yields CDR1 SEHNR and CDR2 FQNEAQ (reference sequence). The CDR3 sequence is 16 residues long. The CDR3 region is CASSGSPGQGLYGYTF.

The gene calls are TRBV5-4 and TRBJ2-1; without DNA, the TCRdb call of TRBD2 cannot be checked. The CDR3 is 14 amino acids. Germline V gene lookup returns CDR1 SGHNT and CDR2 YYREEE (reference sequence). The CDR3 loop reads CASSGPSGGNEQFF.

The gene calls are TRBV3-1 and TRBJ2-7; TCRdb gives TRBD1 as the D gene, but with no DNA this cannot be confirmed. Per germline, CDR1 LGHDT and CDR2 YNNKEL (reference sequence). The CDR3 extends over 16 amino acids. The CDR3 sequence is CASSQVAGVLETEQYF.

The V call is TRBV5-6, the J call TRBJ1-1; the D call of TRBD1 rests on TCRdb alone, since no DNA is present to check it. This CDR3 region has 17 residues. Germline CDR1 and CDR2: SGHDT and YYEEEE. The CDR3 reads CASSFAGQGYGNTEAFF.

The chain has TRBV29-1 and TRBJ1-2; TCRdb outputs TRBD1, but without DNA this stays unchecked. The CDR3 runs 14 residues. The germline V gene encodes CDR1 SQVTM and CDR2 ANQGSEA. CDR3 sequence: CSVVGDSPLSGYTF. Filled out from reference TRBV29-1 and TRBJ1-2, the complete variable domain reads SAVISQKPSRDICQRGTSLTIQCQVDSQVTMMFWYRQQPGQSLTLIATANQGSEATYESGFVIDKFPISRPNLTFSTLTVSNMSPEDSSIYLCSVVGDSPLSGYTFGSGTRLTVV.

The V gene is TRBV14, the J gene TRBJ2-1; TCRdb selects TRBD2, and the lack of DNA leaves this call unchecked. CDR1 is SGHDN and CDR2 is FVKESK in the germline V gene. The CDR3 consists of 13 residues. CDR3 protein: CASSRLAGNEQFF. Together with reference TRBV14 and TRBJ2-1, the CDR3 gives the full variable domain: EAGVTQFPSHSVIEKGQTVTLRCDPISGHDNLYWYRRVMGKEIKFLLHFVKESKQDESGMPNNRFLAERTGGTYSTLKVQPAELEDSGVYFCASSRLAGNEQFFGPGTRLTVL.

The chain recombines TRBV2 with TRBJ2-5. From germline, CDR1 is SNHLY and CDR2 FYNNEI. The CDR3 consists of 11 residues. The CDR3 here is CASSEDETQYF.

This chain connects TRBV19 to TRBJ1-2. Germline V gives CDR1 LNHDA, CDR2 SQIVND (reference sequence). This CDR3 is 15 amino acids long. The chain's CDR3 is CASITSTGRYYGYTF.

This chain joins TRBV3-1 and TRBJ2-1; with no DNA, the TCRdb D assignment of TRBD2 cannot be verified. The CDR3 has 14 residues. The V gene's germline CDR1 is LGHDT and CDR2 YNNKEL (reference sequence). CDR3 sequence reads: CASRADGIYNEQFF.

This chain connects TRBV5-1 to TRBJ2-7; TCRdb's D call of TRBD2 is untestable without DNA. The CDR3 loop spans 15 amino acids. The germline V gene has CDR1 SGHRS and CDR2 YFSETQ. CDR3 amino acids: CASSLDGGVTTEQYF.

The V call is TRBV6-4, the J call TRBJ1-5; TCRdb's D call of TRBD1 is untestable without DNA. CDR3 length equals 14 residues. From germline, CDR1 is MRHNA and CDR2 SNTAGT. The CDR3 loop is CASASIRERQPQHF.

The J gene is TRBJ1-2, the V gene TRBV5-1; TCRdb lists TRBD1, though no DNA is available to test this call. The CDR3 is made up of 15 amino acids. Germline V CDR1 and CDR2: SGHRS, YFSETQ. The CDR3 loop reads CASSFDRAHNYGYTF.

The rearrangement joins TRBV4-3 to TRBJ1-2; with no DNA, the TCRdb D assignment of TRBD1 cannot be verified. The CDR3 is 15 residues long. Germline V lookup: CDR1 LGHNA, CDR2 YSLEER. The CDR3 sequence is CASSPTTGLPYGYTF.